The clone carrying this T cell receptor beta chain was detected ten times or more. Its antigen is currently unknown. The CDR3 is 13 amino acids. V lost 8 bases and J lost 7, with 17 bases in between. Germline V CDR1 and CDR2: SNHLY, FYNNEI. These data come from a study of T cells in Graves' hyperthyroidism and ophthalmopathy. The study's findings and limits: Ophthalmopathy was separated from stable hyperthyroidism by a 13 V-J model. Most clonotypes expanded in thyroid above 0.001 were likewise present in blood. Ophthalmopathy was model-predicted a median roughly 6.3 months pre-onset.

What was amplified from RNA transcripts were TCR beta CDR3 regions. A set of HTBI primers served as the primers for a first-round RT-PCR of the TCR CDR3. TCRdb re-called the multiplex PCR reads with MiXCR, one entry per CDR3 protein. This sample carries hundreds of thousands of distinct CDR3 sequences, approximately 42% of them seen once, and the ten largest clones take roughly 7.2%. This chain uses TRBV2 with TRBJ1-2; D gene uncertain. Sequenced material: peripheral blood or thyroid tissue (not recorded which). This receptor was identified in an adult man with Graves' disease, either hyperthyroidism or ophthalmopathy (not recorded which). The CDR3 nucleotides are TGTGCCAGCGGTGGTCGGGTTTCTAGTGGCTACACCTTC. Encoded protein: CASGGRVSSGYTF.